This T cell receptor beta chain is drawn from a study of shared clonotypes between healthy human individuals. Across the whole study: Donors, aged 18 to 49, were a couple of women and three men.

The table came from immunoSEQ multiplex PCR; TCRdb's copy has only in-frame clones and leaves some out. The sample includes around 1.6 million clones, 95% to 99% of them seen just once. This CDR3 is built from 13 residues. Germline V gene data show CDR1 as SGHRS and CDR2 as YFSETQ. V was pared by 6 bases and J by 0 bases, with 6 bases between. This rearrangement joins TRBV5-1 to TRBJ2-2; D is unresolved. Material for sequencing was naive CD4+ T cells sorted from blood. The subset denotes: CD45RA+ positively selected. This TCR came from a man aged 25 to 45 in good health. The CDR3 is CASTQANTGELFF. CDR3 nucleotides: TGCGCCAGCACCCAAGCGAACACCGGGGAGCTGTTTTTT.